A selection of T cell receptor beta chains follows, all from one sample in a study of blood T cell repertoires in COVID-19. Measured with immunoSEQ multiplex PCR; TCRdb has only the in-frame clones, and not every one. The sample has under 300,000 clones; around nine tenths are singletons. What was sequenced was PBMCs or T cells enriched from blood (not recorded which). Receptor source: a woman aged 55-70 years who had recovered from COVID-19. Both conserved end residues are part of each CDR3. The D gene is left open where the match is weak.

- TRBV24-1 CATSDLGRSTDTQYF
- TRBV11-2 CASSPPTGYNEQFF
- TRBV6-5 CATAVGGERYGELFF
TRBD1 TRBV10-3 CAISLTGSVTNAYEQYF
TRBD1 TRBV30 CAWSRTGVNQPQHF
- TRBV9 CASSTQAASYGYTF
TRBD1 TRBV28 CASSFPAPGGTEAFF
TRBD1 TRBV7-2 CASSLHTGVEKLFF
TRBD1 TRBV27 CASGDRVDGSNYGYTF
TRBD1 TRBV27 CASSLTTGGSETQYF
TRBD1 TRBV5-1 CASSSQPPGQGGDEQYF
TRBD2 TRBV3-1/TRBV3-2 CASSPSSGGRGEQYF
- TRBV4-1 CASSRETGSYEQYF
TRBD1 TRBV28 CASSSGQTIYGYTF
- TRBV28 CASSLQVYEAFF
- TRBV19 CAILVTLKDNEQFF
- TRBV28 CASSFGHLNTEAFF